The 5 T cell receptor beta chains listed next were all sequenced from one sample in a study of shared clonotypes between healthy human individuals. Only in-frame clones appear in the TCRdb table, and some are missing; sequencing was by immunoSEQ multiplex PCR. This sample yields roughly 1,100,000 clones, of which around four fifths are seen a single time; 1.2% to 1.5% belongs to the top ten. The material sequenced was memory CD4+ T cells sorted from blood. Subset described: CD45RA-negative fraction. All receptors derive from a young man in good health.

This rearrangement joins TRBV6-1 to TRBJ2-2, with no clear D. This CDR3 comprises 13 residues. Trimming left V 2 bases short and J 6 bases short, with 7 bases between. Germline assignment: CDR1 MNHNS and CDR2 SASEGT. Written as DNA, the CDR3 is TGTGCCAGCAGTGAACAGTTGTCCGGGGAGCTGTTTTTT. Its translation is CASSEQLSGELFF.

This clone appeared once. V usage is TRBV28 and J usage is TRBJ2-7, with 8 bases aligning to TRBD2. Looked up from germline, CDR1 is MDHEN and CDR2 is SYDVKM. This CDR3 spans 15 amino acids. V shed 5 bases, J shed 3 bases, and the junction held 9 bases outside the gene matches. CDR3 sequence reads: CASSPPGLEIYEQYF. DNA of the CDR3: TGTGCCAGCAGTCCTCCGGGACTAGAAATCTACGAGCAGTACTTC.

V and J are TRBV11-2 and TRBJ1-6, with 8 bases identical to TRBD1. The CDR3 length is 17 residues. CDR1 is SGHAT and CDR2 is FQNNGV in the germline V gene. V lost 5 bases, J lost 3 bases, and 9 bases stayed unmatched. CDR3 sequence: CASSAYQGASYNSPLHF. In nucleotides, the CDR3 is TGTGCCAGCAGCGCCTACCAGGGGGCTAGCTATAATTCACCCCTCCACTTT.

This chain uses TRBV6-6 with TRBJ2-7; TRBD1 agrees at 10 bases. J lost 5 bases, V lost 6 bases, and 10 bases had no gene match. This CDR3 has 15 amino acids. Germline lookup yields CDR1 MNHNY and CDR2 SVGAGI (reference sequence). The CDR3 loop is CASRGGRQGADEQYF. The CDR3, as DNA: TGTGCCAGCAGAGGGGGGAGACAGGGGGCCGACGAGCAGTACTTC.

This clone occurred once. This chain joins TRBV20-1 and TRBJ2-1, with no clear D. The CDR3 has 10 amino acids. Deletions cut 6 bases from V and 7 bases from J, with 7 bases between. CDR1 and CDR2 from the germline V gene are DFQATT and SNEGSKA (reference sequence). The CDR3 sequence is CSAKKNEQFF. In DNA, the CDR3 is TGCAGTGCCAAGAAGAATGAGCAGTTCTTC.